The 3 T cell receptor beta chains below all came from one sample that was sequenced in a study of shared clonotypes between healthy human individuals. Here immunoSEQ multiplex PCR was the method, and the copy in TCRdb shows in-frame clones only, minus some. Altogether about 500,000 clones are present, approximately 71% being singletons, with the ten largest covering 9.5% to 15%. Source material: PBMCs. The receptor source for this set is a woman aged 40 to 55 in good health. Some clones in this sample may be carry-over from other donors' samples.

With regard to this clone: An end of the junction differs from the germline gene, which may be a read error. The chain combines TRBV29-1 with TRBJ1-5, with 8 bases that match TRBD1. From germline, CDR1 is SQVTM and CDR2 ANQGSEA. There are 15 residues in the CDR3. The CDR3 DNA sequence: TGCAGCGTACAAATCCAGGGGGCTCGCAAACAGCCCCAGCATTTT. It is translated as CSVQIQGARKQPQHF. The whole variable domain, remainder taken from reference TRBV29-1 and TRBJ1-5, is SAVISQKPSRDICQRGTSLTIQCQVDSQVTMMFWYRQQPGQSLTLIATANQGSEATYESGFVIDKFPISRPNLTFSTLTVSNMSPEDSSIYLCSVQIQGARKQPQHFGDGTRLSIL.

This clone was detected only a few times. The junction does not match germline at one end; this may be a read error. The chain employs TRBV6-5 and TRBJ1-2, with no clear D. Germline CDR1 is MNHEY and CDR2 is SVGAGI. This CDR3 has 13 amino acids. DNA of the CDR3: TGTGCCAGCAGTTACGATCCGAACTTTGGCTACACCTTC. Translation: CASSYDPNFGYTF.

The rearrangement uses TRBV6-6 and TRBJ2-7, with unresolved D. This CDR3 is built from 14 residues. Deletions cut 0 bases from V and 6 bases from J, with 12 bases between. Germline V gives CDR1 MNHNY, CDR2 SVGAGI (reference sequence). The CDR3 sequence is CASSYSGEDSEQYF. Here the CDR3 DNA reads TGTGCCAGCAGTTACTCCGGAGAAGACTCCGAGCAGTACTTC.